The next 32 T cell receptor beta chains were all read from a single sample in a study of vaccination and CD4 T cells after COVID-19. The Oncomine TCR Beta short-read assay was applied to DNA of cultured CD4+ T cells. MiXCR, run by TCRdb on the PCR reads, gives a single entry per CDR3 protein. The table lists about 11,000 distinct CDR3 sequences, 46% of them singletons. Treatment meaning: approximately 9-day PBMC culture with coronavirus spike peptide pools or control peptides (ViraFEST assay). These TCRs are of unknown antigen specificity. What was sequenced was CD4+ T cells from blood, cultured in vitro. All receptors derive from a human donor who had recovered from COVID-19.

This clonotype was counted only a few times. The genes are TRBV6-1 and TRBJ1-1; no clear D. Germline-derived CDR1 and CDR2 are MNHNS and SASEGT. V lost 2 bases and J 1 base, leaving 5 bases between the germline ends. This CDR3 has 13 residues. The CDR3 nucleotides read TGTGCCAGCAGTGAACGGGAGAACACTGAAGCTTTCTTT. Translation gives CASSERENTEAFF.

The J gene is TRBJ2-1, the V gene TRBV20-1; 10 positions match TRBD2. Trimming removed 5 bases from V and 8 bases from J; junction bases left unmatched: 12. Germline V lookup: CDR1 DFQATT, CDR2 SNEGSKA (reference sequence). The CDR3 runs 15 residues. For the CDR3, the DNA is TGCAGTGCTCAATCCGGGACTAGCGCAACTCATGAGCAGTTCTTC. Its protein is CSAQSGTSATHEQFF.

The J gene is TRBJ2-4, the V gene TRBV9; perhaps TRBD2 as D (7 bases). The CDR3 loop spans 17 amino acids. V was clipped by 0 bases and J by 1 base, with 14 bases between them. CDR1 and CDR2 from the germline V gene are SGDLS and YYNGEE. The CDR3 DNA follows: TGTGCCAGCAGCGTAGCTGGGGGGGCCTTGGCCAAAAACATTCAGTACTTC. Encoded protein: CASSVAGGALAKNIQYF.

Regarding this clonotype: This CDR3 fails to terminate in the conserved phenylalanine or tryptophan, so it likely reflects a read error. The chain combines TRBV7-9 with TRBJ1-2; D remains ambiguous. Trimming cost V 1 base and J 4 bases, with 4 bases left between them. The V gene's germline CDR1 is SEHNR and CDR2 FQNEAQ (reference sequence). The length of the CDR3 is 12 residues. Here the CDR3 reads CASSLGVYGYTS. The CDR3, as DNA: TGTGCCAGCAGCTTAGGGGTCTATGGCTACACCTCC.

The rearrangement joins TRBV20-1 to TRBJ1-1; a possible D gene is TRBD1 (5 bases). CDR3 length equals 11 residues. The V end lost 6 bases, the J end lost 9 bases, and 14 bases lay between the germline ends. Germline loops: CDR1 DFQATT, CDR2 SNEGSKA (reference sequence). The CDR3, as DNA: TGCAGTGCCGTCAGCAAGGGGAAAGCTTTCTTT. Encoded protein: CSAVSKGKAFF.

This clonotype is termed medium-sized (0.01 to 0.1%). The V gene is TRBV27, the J gene TRBJ2-7, with 11 positions matching TRBD1. Germline lookup yields CDR1 MNHEY and CDR2 SMNVEV (reference sequence). V lost 3 bases to trimming and J lost 3 bases; unmatched junction nucleotides: 7. The CDR3 has 16 residues. CDR3 protein: CASSFRSGTGGYEQYF. CDR3 DNA sequence: TGTGCCAGCAGTTTCCGTTCCGGGACAGGGGGCTACGAGCAGTACTTC.

The chain links TRBV10-3 to TRBJ1-1; 9 bases are shared with TRBD1. Germline trimming cut 6 bases from V and 4 bases from J; bases unmatched to any gene: 6. In germline, CDR1 is ENHRY, CDR2 SYGVKD. The CDR3 covers 14 residues. This CDR3 reads CAISRDREGTEAFF. In DNA, the CDR3 is TGTGCCATCAGCAGGGACAGGGAGGGCACTGAAGCTTTCTTT.

The V and J genes are TRBV6-1 and TRBJ2-6, with 10 nucleotides matching TRBD1. Germline CDR1 and CDR2: MNHNS and SASEGT. The length of the CDR3 is 19 residues. With 6 bases clipped from V and 1 base from J, the junction kept 12 bases outside the gene matches. Here the CDR3 DNA reads TGTGCCAGCAGCCGATGGGGGGACAGGGGAAGTTCTGGGGCCAACGTCCTGACTTTC. Protein: CASSRWGDRGSSGANVLTF.

V is TRBV6-1 and J is TRBJ1-3; D not certain. V was pared by 6 bases and J by 0 bases, with 12 bases between. There are 15 residues in the CDR3. Germline values: CDR1 MNHNS, CDR2 SASEGT. The CDR3 loop is CASSLGPPSGNTIYF. CDR3 coding DNA: TGTGCCAGCAGCCTTGGACCACCCTCTGGAAACACCATATATTTT.

This rearrangement joins TRBV6-5 to TRBJ1-1; D is perhaps TRBD1 (6 bases). V shed 3 bases and J shed 2 bases, with 13 bases lying between them. CDR3 length: 15 residues. Germline CDR1 is MNHEY and CDR2 is SVGAGI. As DNA, the CDR3 is TGTGCCAGCAGTTATTCCGGGACACCAAACACTGAAGCTTTCTTT. Encoded protein: CASSYSGTPNTEAFF.

This clonotype was counted between two and nine times. The chain has TRBV18 and TRBJ1-1; no reliable D call. Trimming took 3 bases from V and 3 from J, leaving 8 bases between them. This CDR3 is built from 13 residues. Per germline, CDR1 KGHSH and CDR2 LQKENI. The CDR3 coding sequence is TGTGCCAGCTCACCTCGGTCAGACACTGAAGCTTTCTTT. Amino acid sequence: CASSPRSDTEAFF.

V is TRBV5-1 and J is TRBJ2-5; tentatively, D is TRBD1 (5 bases). The ends were cut back, 3 bases at V and 8 bases at J, with 8 bases in the middle. This CDR3 has 11 residues. CDR1 is SGHRS and CDR2 is YFSETQ in the germline V gene. The CDR3 bases are TGCGCCAGCAGCTATGGGGCTACCCAGTACTTC. Its translation: CASSYGATQYF.

This clonotype was counted only a few times. The chain combines TRBV12-3 or TRBV12-4 with TRBJ1-1; D not resolved. The CDR3 loop spans 12 amino acids. V was shortened by 3 bases and J by 8 bases, with 10 bases between the two germline ends. As DNA, the CDR3 is TGTGCCAGCAGTTTGAGTACCTACGAAGCTTTCTTT. Translating gives CASSLSTYEAFF.

This chain links TRBV11-3 with TRBJ2-1; TRBD2 aligns across 16 bases. The CDR3 length is 18 residues. The ends lost 1 base at V and 5 bases at J; junction bases unmatched: 5. The germline gives CDR1 SGHNT, CDR2 YENEEA. CDR3 coding DNA: TGTGCCAGCAGCTTAGCCGGGACTAGCGGGGGGGAAAACAATGAGCAGTTCTTC. Residues: CASSLAGTSGGENNEQFF.

CDR3 residues: CATHKDGGRTEAFF. In DNA form, the CDR3 reads TGTGCCACACACAAGGACGGGGGTCGGACTGAAGCTTTCTTT. The chain is built from TRBV6-1 and TRBJ1-1, with D possibly matching TRBD1 (5 bases). Germline assignment: CDR1 MNHNS and CDR2 SASEGT. The V gene lost 10 bases and the J gene lost 5 bases, with 20 bases spanning the gap. This CDR3 is 14 amino acids long.

As for this clonotype: A junction boundary mismatches the germline segment, possibly from a read error. This chain joins TRBV20-1 and TRBJ2-3; the D gene is possibly TRBD2 (5 bases). The germline V gene encodes CDR1 DFQATT and CDR2 SNEGSKA (reference sequence). This CDR3 is built from 12 residues. In DNA, the CDR3 is TGCAGTGCAAGAGGGTTCACAGATACGCAGTATTTT. This gives the protein CSARGFTDTQYF.

This clonotype was picked up a small number of times. The chain couples TRBV6-1 to TRBJ1-6; D is uncertain. The CDR3 length is 13 residues. CDR1 and CDR2 (germline): MNHNS, SASEGT. The V and J ends lost 3 bases and 7 bases respectively, with 7 bases between them. CDR3 amino acids: CASSERENSPLHF. The CDR3 nucleotides are TGTGCCAGCAGTGAGAGGGAGAATTCACCCCTCCACTTT.

This clonotype was recorded a few times. This chain connects TRBV4-1 to TRBJ1-5; D gene uncertain. Germline V CDR1 and CDR2: MGHRA, YSYEKL. Trimming removed 0 bases at V and 8 bases at J, with 11 bases between. CDR3 size: 14 residues. CDR3 in amino acids: CASSQDRGKKPQHF. For the CDR3, the DNA is TGCGCCAGCAGCCAAGACCGAGGGAAGAAGCCCCAGCATTTT.

Notes on this clonotype: One junction end disagrees with the germline gene, perhaps due to a read error. The chain links TRBV5-1 to TRBJ1-2, with D perhaps matching TRBD1 (6 bases). CDR1 is SGHRS and CDR2 is YFSETQ in the germline V gene. The CDR3 has 16 residues. In nucleotides, the CDR3 is TGCGTCAGCAGCCCGGTCTCGGGACACTTGAACTATGGCTACACCTTC. Translation: CVSSPVSGHLNYGYTF.

The J gene is TRBJ1-2, the V gene TRBV7-2, with D unresolved. The CDR3 is 16 residues long. Germline V CDR1 and CDR2: SGHTA, FQGNSA. V lost 1 base and J lost 2, with 14 bases in between. The CDR3 region has the DNA TGTGCCAGCAGCTTAGTCGCAACTTCCTTGAACTATGGCTACACCTTC. This gives the protein CASSLVATSLNYGYTF.

The chain links TRBV5-5 to TRBJ1-1, with D unresolved. Looked up from germline, CDR1 is SGHKS and CDR2 is YYEKEE (reference sequence). The CDR3 consists of 14 residues. Trimming stripped 1 base from V and 4 bases from J, with 11 bases between. The CDR3: CASSLHGGPTEAFF. As DNA, the CDR3 is TGTGCCAGCAGCTTGCACGGTGGACCCACTGAAGCTTTCTTT.

This clonotype was counted between two and nine times. V usage is TRBV27 and J usage is TRBJ1-2, with 10 nucleotides matching TRBD1. V was pared by 2 bases and J by 1 base, with 4 bases of the junction left unmatched. Per the germline V gene, CDR1 is MNHEY and CDR2 is SMNVEV (reference sequence). The CDR3 loop spans 16 amino acids. The CDR3 nucleotides are TGTGCCAGCAGTTTAAAAGGGACAGGGGTTAACTATGGCTACACCTTC. Translation: CASSLKGTGVNYGYTF.

This clonotype was picked up a small number of times. This sequence joins TRBV20-1 and TRBJ2-2; 9 bases are shared with TRBD2. The CDR3 runs 19 residues. Germline CDR1 reads DFQATT; CDR2 reads SNEGSKA (reference sequence). With V trimmed by 0 bases and J by 6 bases, 17 bases remained unmatched. CDR3 region: CSARDRRVGTSPFAGELFF. The CDR3 coding sequence is TGCAGTGCTAGAGATAGACGTGTCGGGACTAGCCCGTTCGCCGGGGAGCTGTTTTTT.

The chain is built from TRBV27 and TRBJ1-5; the match to TRBD1 covers 9 bases. The V gene's germline CDR1 is MNHEY and CDR2 SMNVEV (reference sequence). The junction had 14 bases not matched to a gene; V was cut back by 4 bases and J by 7 bases. The CDR3 totals 17 residues. The CDR3 DNA reads TGTGCCAGCAGTTCACTCGCCGGGGACAGGGTTTTGCAGCCCCAGCATTTT. It yields the protein CASSSLAGDRVLQPQHF.

This rearrangement joins TRBV11-3 to TRBJ2-5, with D possibly matching TRBD2 (5 bases). The length of the CDR3 is 13 residues. Germline V gene sequence: CDR1 SGHNT, CDR2 YENEEA. V was cut by 5 bases and J by 5 bases, with 12 bases left in between. CDR3 sequence reads: CASSQREWETQYF. The CDR3 coding sequence is TGTGCCAGCAGCCAAAGGGAGTGGGAGACCCAGTACTTC.

This clonotype was picked up one time. The V gene is TRBV28, the J gene TRBJ1-2; D is uncertain. This CDR3 is 12 amino acids long. The V gene's germline CDR1 is MDHEN and CDR2 SYDVKM. V was shortened by 7 bases and J by 4 bases, with 10 bases between the two germline ends. CDR3 coding DNA: TGTGCCAGCAACGAGGGTACCTATGGCTACACCTTC. As protein: CASNEGTYGYTF.

The genes are TRBV3-1 and TRBJ2-7; 11 nucleotides align to TRBD2. CDR1 and CDR2 from the germline V gene are LGHDT and YNNKEL (reference sequence). The CDR3 runs to 15 residues. Trimming removed 3 bases from V and 2 bases from J; junction bases left unmatched: 3. The CDR3: CASSHTSGGTYEQYF. In nucleotides, the CDR3 is TGTGCCAGCAGCCATACTAGCGGGGGAACCTACGAGCAGTACTTC.

The chain is built from TRBV7-2 and TRBJ1-6; 8 bases are shared with TRBD1. This CDR3 has 15 amino acids. Germline V CDR1 and CDR2: SGHTA, FQGNSA. The junction had 13 bases not matched to a gene; V was cut back by 8 bases and J by 10 bases. The CDR3 loop is CASLLAGGVYSPLHF. The CDR3 region has the DNA TGTGCCAGCCTCCTGGCAGGGGGCGTCTACTCACCCCTCCACTTT.

CDR3 residues: CASSSRGGSLNEQFF. The CDR3 nucleotides read TGTGCCAGCAGTAGTCGGGGGGGCTCCTTGAATGAGCAGTTCTTC. The V call is TRBV12-3 or TRBV12-4, the J call TRBJ2-1; TRBD2 agrees at 8 bases. CDR3 length equals 15 residues. V was clipped by 5 bases and J by 7 bases; unmatched bases: 10.

This clonotype occurred a few times. The genes are TRBV30 and TRBJ1-2; D might be TRBD1 (5 bases). The CDR3 consists of 13 residues. V dropped 3 bases and J dropped 5 bases, with 13 bases sitting between them. Germline CDR1 reads GTSNPN; CDR2 reads SVGIG (reference sequence). The CDR3 DNA reads TGTGCCTGGAGCCGGGACCGCCCTTATGGCTACACCTTC. This codes for CAWSRDRPYGYTF. Using reference TRBV30 and TRBJ1-2 for the parts outside the CDR3, the full variable domain is SQTIHQWPATLVQPVGSPLSLECTVEGTSNPNLYWYRQAAGRGLQLLFYSVGIGQISSEVPQNLSASRPQDRQFILSSKKLLLSDSGFYLCAWSRDRPYGYTFGSGTRLTVV.

The chain has TRBV30 and TRBJ2-1, with TRBD2 matching 10 bases. J gave up 3 bases and V 2 bases, and 7 bases lay outside the gene matches. The CDR3 has 16 residues. Per germline, CDR1 GTSNPN and CDR2 SVGIG (reference sequence). CDR3: CAWSRSRTSGYNEQFF. The CDR3 nucleotides read TGTGCCTGGAGTCGCTCTCGGACTAGCGGCTACAATGAGCAGTTCTTC.

This clonotype showed up just once. V usage is TRBV6-1 and J usage is TRBJ1-1; weak D call: TRBD1 (6 bases). Germline-derived CDR1 and CDR2 are MNHNS and SASEGT. This CDR3 contains 12 residues. V dropped 5 bases and J dropped 12 bases, with 16 bases sitting between them. The CDR3, as DNA: TGTGCCAGCAGTACAATAACAGGGTCTACTTTCTTT. Its protein product is CASSTITGSTFF.